One and the same sample provided the 29 T cell receptor beta chains below, sequenced in a study of blood T cell repertoires in COVID-19 (dated by TCRdb to the early 2020s). Libraries came from the immunoSEQ multiplex PCR assay. TCRdb stores this immuneACCESS table with in-frame sequences only. Part of the clones is absent; in the studies checked, under half of the shortfall reflects unresolved V genes, and no reason is known for the rest. The sample yields more than 50,000 clones; about 90% were counted once. Clones ranked in the top ten supply 13% of the sample. The specimen sequenced was peripheral blood. The receptors originated from a man between 60 and 75 years old with active COVID-19.

With regard to this clone: A read error may produce the germline difference seen at one junction end. The rearrangement uses TRBV10-3 and TRBJ2-7, with D unresolved. The CDR3 loop spans 13 amino acids. The V gene's germline CDR1 is ENHRY and CDR2 SYGVKD. CDR3 region: CAISESMASRLDF. CDR3 in DNA: TGTGCCATCAGTGAGTCGATGGCTTCTCGTTTGGACTTC.

This rearrangement joins TRBV30 to TRBJ1-6; tentative D call: TRBD1 (5 bases). Trimming removed 1 base from V and 9 bases from J, with 10 bases in between. The CDR3 consists of 13 residues. Germline-derived CDR1 and CDR2 are GTSNPN and SVGIG (reference sequence). CDR3 residues: CAWSGQGGSPLHF. CDR3 in DNA: TGTGCCTGGAGTGGGCAGGGAGGTTCACCCCTCCACTTT.

Worth noting for this clone: In the same sample, other DNA sequences code for this CDR3. V gene TRBV5-1 combines with J gene TRBJ2-1; no definite D call. V gave up 1 base and J gave up 7 bases, with 9 bases separating them. Germline CDR1 and CDR2: SGHRS and YFSETQ. The CDR3 contains 13 residues. CDR3 loop: CASSLLAYNEQFF. The CDR3 DNA follows: TGCGCCAGCAGCTTGTTGGCTTATAATGAGCAGTTCTTC.

The chain recombines TRBV4-2 with TRBJ2-7; D uncertain. The CDR3 has 11 amino acids. V lost 2 bases to trimming and J lost 5 bases, with 4 bases between them. Germline CDR1 and CDR2: LGHNA and YNFKEQ. This chain's CDR3 is CASSQSNEQYF. CDR3 in DNA: TGTGCCAGCAGCCAATCCAACGAGCAGTACTTC.

The CDR3, as DNA: TGTGCCAGCAGCTTAGCGATCGCTAGCGGGGACAATGAGCAGTTCTTC. Residues: CASSLAIASGDNEQFF. The gene calls are TRBV7-2 and TRBJ2-1, with 9 bases aligning to TRBD2. The ends lost 0 bases at V and 5 bases at J; junction bases unmatched: 5. The CDR3 has 16 residues. Germline values: CDR1 SGHTA, CDR2 FQGNSA.

The genes are TRBV5-6 and TRBJ2-7; no definite D call. This CDR3 comprises 13 residues. V was shortened by 4 bases and J by 5 bases, with 13 bases between the two germline ends. The germline CDR1 and CDR2 sequences are SGHDT and YYEEEE. The CDR3 loop is CASSPSGRDEQYF. The CDR3 DNA is TGTGCCAGCAGCCCGAGTGGTCGGGACGAGCAGTACTTC. The variable domain in full, completed from reference TRBV5-6 and TRBJ2-7, reads DAGVTQSPTHLIKTRGQQVTLRCSPKSGHDTVSWYQQALGQGPQFIFQYYEEEERQRGNFPDRFSGHQFPNYSSELNVNALLLGDSALYLCASSPSGRDEQYFGPGTRLTVT.

The CDR3 DNA is TGTGCCAGCAGCTCCGGGACAAAGAATCAGCCCCAGCATTTT. This sequence encodes CASSSGTKNQPQHF. V is TRBV6-6 and J is TRBJ1-5; maybe TRBD1 (6 bases). Germline loops: CDR1 MNHNY, CDR2 SVGAGI (reference sequence). Trimming removed 6 bases at V and 4 bases at J, with 13 bases between. This CDR3 is built from 14 residues.

This clone appeared a single time. V gene TRBV19 combines with J gene TRBJ2-2; D is possibly TRBD1 (6 bases). Trimming shortened V by 5 bases and J by 6 bases, and 10 bases separated the two germline ends. Germline loops: CDR1 LNHDA, CDR2 SQIVND (reference sequence). This CDR3 is built from 13 residues. CDR3 residues: CASSPGVAGELFF. As DNA, the CDR3 is TGTGCCAGTAGTCCAGGGGTGGCCGGGGAGCTGTTTTTT.

The CDR3 region is CASSYGGTYEQYF. CDR3 in DNA: TGTGCCAGCAGTTATGGGGGGACCTACGAGCAGTACTTC. The V call is TRBV6-2 or TRBV6-3, the J call TRBJ2-7, with a tentative D call TRBD2 (6 bases). Germline CDR1 reads MNHEY; CDR2 reads SVGEGT. Trimming removed 3 bases at V and 2 bases at J, with 8 bases between. The CDR3 has 13 amino acids.

This clone was detected once. V gene TRBV4-2 combines with J gene TRBJ1-1, with 9 positions matching TRBD1. The CDR3 runs to 14 residues. Germline trimming cut 0 bases from V and 9 bases from J; bases unmatched to any gene: 5. Germline V CDR1 and CDR2: LGHNA, YNFKEQ. CDR3 sequence: CASSQDLQGAKAFF. The CDR3, as DNA: TGTGCCAGCAGCCAAGATCTACAGGGGGCTAAAGCTTTCTTT.

This sequence joins TRBV7-3 and TRBJ1-6; D gene unclear. The CDR3 contains 17 residues. Germline V CDR1 and CDR2: SGHTA, FQGTGA. The V end was cut by 2 bases, the J end by 0 bases, with 11 bases between. This CDR3 is CASSLGGRSSYNSPLHF. CDR3 sequence (DNA): TGTGCCAGCAGCTTAGGTGGTAGGAGCTCCTATAATTCACCCCTCCACTTT.

The J gene is TRBJ2-2, the V gene TRBV19; 7 positions agree with TRBD1. Germline CDR1 and CDR2: LNHDA and SQIVND (reference sequence). After removal of 5 bases from V and 0 bases from J, the junction contained 3 bases not matched to a gene. The CDR3 sequence is 15 residues long. The CDR3 DNA reads as TGTGCCAGTAGTTCGGGACAGCCGAACACCGGGGAGCTGTTTTTT. This codes for CASSSGQPNTGELFF. The variable domain in full, completed from reference TRBV19 and TRBJ2-2, reads DGGITQSPKYLFRKEGQNVTLSCEQNLNHDAMYWYRQDPGQGLRLIYYSQIVNDFQKGDIAEGYSVSREKKESFPLTVTSAQKNPTAFYLCASSSGQPNTGELFFGEGSRLTVL.

This clone occurred a few times. CDR3 nucleotide sequence: TGTGCCACCAGTGATTTGCATAGCGCCCGCAATGAGCAGTTCTTC. Translated, it gives CATSDLHSARNEQFF. The V and J genes are TRBV24-1 and TRBJ2-1; D is possibly TRBD2 (5 bases). Germline values: CDR1 KGHDR, CDR2 SFDVKD. CDR3 length: 15 amino acids. Between the trimmed V and J ends, which lost 0 bases and 6 bases, there was a span of 11 bases.

Written as DNA, the CDR3 is TGTGCCACCAGTCAGACGAAACTAGGAGTAACGGATGAGCAGTTCTTC. This translates into CATSQTKLGVTDEQFF. The V call is TRBV24-1, the J call TRBJ2-1; D is possibly TRBD2 (5 bases). The CDR3 loop spans 16 amino acids. CDR1 and CDR2 from the germline V gene are KGHDR and SFDVKD. The V gene lost 6 bases and the J gene lost 8 bases, with 22 bases spanning the gap.

This chain uses TRBV19 with TRBJ2-6, with D uncertain. The CDR3 consists of 16 residues. Germline loops: CDR1 LNHDA, CDR2 SQIVND (reference sequence). The V and J ends lost 0 bases and 5 bases respectively, with 11 bases between them. This CDR3 reads CASSIDGPSWANVLTF. The CDR3 nucleotides read TGTGCCAGTAGTATAGATGGGCCGTCGTGGGCCAACGTCCTGACTTTC.

The chain employs TRBV9 and TRBJ2-2, with 7 bases lining up with TRBD1. The CDR3 spans 13 residues. The germline gives CDR1 SGDLS, CDR2 YYNGEE. Trimming at V came to 3 bases and at J to 9 bases, leaving 5 bases not matched to a gene. The DNA for the CDR3 is TGTGCCAGCAGCGCAGACAGGGACCGGGAGCTGTTTTTT. This codes for CASSADRDRELFF.

The chain recombines TRBV20-1 with TRBJ1-1; 7 nucleotides align to TRBD1. Germline lookup yields CDR1 DFQATT and CDR2 SNEGSKA (reference sequence). The CDR3 runs 16 residues. V was clipped by 3 bases and J by 0 bases; unmatched bases: 10. CDR3 residues: CSASNRGRLVNTEAFF. The CDR3 DNA reads as TGCAGTGCTAGTAATAGGGGGCGCTTAGTGAACACTGAAGCTTTCTTT.

V is TRBV9 and J is TRBJ1-2, with D possibly matching TRBD1 (5 bases). Per the germline V gene, CDR1 is SGDLS and CDR2 is YYNGEE. Between the trimmed V and J ends, which lost 4 bases and 8 bases, there was a span of 12 bases. The CDR3 is 12 residues long. For the CDR3, the DNA is TGTGCCAGCAGCCCCTCAGGGTACGGCTACACCTTC. It translates to CASSPSGYGYTF.

The chain carries TRBV30 and TRBJ2-5; D gene uncertain. V was pared by 1 base and J by 0 bases, with 9 bases between. The CDR3 runs to 14 residues. CDR1 GTSNPN and CDR2 SVGIG come from the germline V gene (reference sequence). The CDR3 here is CAWSGASHQETQYF. CDR3 nucleotides: TGTGCCTGGAGTGGAGCGTCACACCAAGAGACCCAGTACTTC.

V is TRBV6-2 or TRBV6-3 and J is TRBJ1-2; TRBD1 agrees at 7 bases. V dropped 6 bases and J dropped 2; count of bases not matched to a gene: 3. The germline V gene encodes CDR1 MNHEY and CDR2 SVGEGT. The CDR3 is made up of 13 amino acids. The CDR3 bases are TGTGCCAGCAGCCCGGGACAGAACTATGGCTACACCTTC. Its protein product is CASSPGQNYGYTF.

This clone has only a few counts. The chain joins TRBV6-5 to TRBJ2-1; the match to TRBD2 covers 11 bases. This CDR3 comprises 15 residues. Germline assignment: CDR1 MNHEY and CDR2 SVGAGI. Trimming removed 4 bases from V and 8 bases from J; junction bases left unmatched: 7. CDR3 loop: CASSFYSGGAYEQFF. The CDR3 DNA reads TGTGCCAGCAGTTTCTATAGCGGGGGGGCCTATGAGCAGTTCTTC.

In its sample, this clone was seen once. The V and J genes are TRBV19 and TRBJ1-5, with 8 positions matching TRBD1. This CDR3 has 15 residues. V was pared by 3 bases and J by 1 base, with 2 bases of the junction left unmatched. The germline gives CDR1 LNHDA, CDR2 SQIVND (reference sequence). CDR3 protein: CASSMTGVSNQPQHF. CDR3 nucleotide sequence: TGTGCCAGTAGTATGACAGGGGTAAGCAATCAGCCCCAGCATTTT.

The J gene is TRBJ2-7, the V gene TRBV19; unclear D gene. Per the germline V gene, CDR1 is LNHDA and CDR2 is SQIVND (reference sequence). Trimming shortened V by 3 bases and J by 0 bases, and 6 bases separated the two germline ends. The length of the CDR3 is 13 residues. CDR3 amino acids: CASSMVGSYEQYF. The CDR3 DNA is TGTGCCAGTAGTATGGTCGGCTCCTACGAGCAGTACTTC.

This clone showed up just once. The chain recombines TRBV4-3 with TRBJ2-2; TRBD2 matches at 16 bases. V shed 2 bases, J shed 6 bases, and the junction held 6 bases outside the gene matches. The CDR3 totals 18 residues. Germline V gene sequence: CDR1 LGHNA, CDR2 YSLEER. DNA of the CDR3: TGCGCCAGCAGCCAAAAGGGACTAGCGGGAGGGCCGGCCGGGGAGCTGTTTTTT. Protein sequence: CASSQKGLAGGPAGELFF.

The chain joins TRBV6-4 to TRBJ2-1, with TRBD2 matching over 7 bases. Germline values: CDR1 MRHNA, CDR2 SNTAGT. The CDR3 runs to 13 residues. V shed 8 bases, J shed 7 bases, and the junction held 8 bases outside the gene matches. DNA of the CDR3: TGTGCCAGCGCATTAGTGGGAGGGAATGAGCAGTTCTTC. Translation gives CASALVGGNEQFF.

The V gene is TRBV20-1, the J gene TRBJ2-7, with 7 positions matching TRBD2. This CDR3 comprises 14 residues. The V segment lost 3 bases and the J segment 1 base; nucleotides outside the gene matches: 6. Germline-derived CDR1 and CDR2 are DFQATT and SNEGSKA (reference sequence). CDR3 sequence (DNA): TGCAGTGCTAGTCGCGGGGGTAATTCCTACGAGCAGTACTTC. Amino acids: CSASRGGNSYEQYF.

The chain uses TRBV28 and TRBJ1-1; no reliable D call. V lost 5 bases to trimming and J lost 1 base, with 14 bases between them. Germline V gives CDR1 MDHEN, CDR2 SYDVKM. The CDR3 contains 15 residues. In DNA, the CDR3 is TGTGCCAGCAGTCCCCCCCAGCCGGGGAACACTGAAGCTTTCTTT. It specifies CASSPPQPGNTEAFF.

V is TRBV12-5 and J is TRBJ2-2, with 11 bases matching TRBD1. This CDR3 has 15 amino acids. The germline V gene has CDR1 LGHNT and CDR2 FRNRAP. V dropped 4 bases and J dropped 5; count of bases not matched to a gene: 3. DNA for the CDR3: TGTGCTAGTGGTTGGGGACAGGGGGAGACCGGGGAGCTGTTTTTT. This codes for CASGWGQGETGELFF.

The chain carries TRBV6-2 or TRBV6-3 and TRBJ2-3; D gene uncertain. The CDR3 extends over 13 amino acids. Germline CDR1 and CDR2: MNHEY and SVGEGT. Trimming cost V 6 bases and J 6 bases, with 13 bases left between them. CDR3 amino acids: CASSLYVRDTQYF. The CDR3 DNA follows: TGTGCCAGCAGCCTATACGTACGGGATACGCAGTATTTT.